The clone carrying this T cell receptor (beta chain) was seen more than once but under ten times. What it binds is not known. Here immunoSEQ multiplex PCR was the method, and the copy in TCRdb shows in-frame clones only, minus some. This repertoire shows 500,000 or so clones, roughly 95% found once; its top ten account for about 0.06%. The sample comes from a study of shared clonotypes between healthy human individuals. Study-wide points: Clonotypes shared by all four donors outscored non-shared clonotypes in generation probability. Among the subsets, naive ones generally showed larger estimated richness than memory ones. Represented diversity, genetic and exposure-history alike, was limited by few donors.

Sequencing was performed on naive CD4+ T cells sorted from blood. As to subset: CD45RA+ positively selected. The clonotype was recovered from a woman younger than 45 in good health.

CDR3 in DNA: TGTGCCAGCAGCCGTGTCGGGAAGAGGTCCTACGAGCAGTACTTC. This translates into CASSRVGKRSYEQYF. The chain joins TRBV5-4 to TRBJ2-7; a possible D gene is TRBD2 (5 bases). This CDR3 contains 15 residues. Per the germline V gene, CDR1 is SGHNT and CDR2 is YYREEE (reference sequence). The V and J ends lost 4 bases and 1 base respectively, with 15 bases between them.